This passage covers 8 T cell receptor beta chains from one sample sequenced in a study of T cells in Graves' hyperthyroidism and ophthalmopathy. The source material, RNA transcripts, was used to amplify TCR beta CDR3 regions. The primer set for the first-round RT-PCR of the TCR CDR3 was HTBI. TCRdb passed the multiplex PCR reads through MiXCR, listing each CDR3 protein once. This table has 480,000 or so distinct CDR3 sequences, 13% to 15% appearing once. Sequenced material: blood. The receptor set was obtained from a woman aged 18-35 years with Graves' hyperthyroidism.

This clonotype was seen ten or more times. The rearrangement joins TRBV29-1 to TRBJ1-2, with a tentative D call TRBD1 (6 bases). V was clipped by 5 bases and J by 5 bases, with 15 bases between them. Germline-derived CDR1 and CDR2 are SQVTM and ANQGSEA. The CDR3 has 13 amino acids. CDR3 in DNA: TGCAGCGTTAAACAGGGAAATGGGTATGGCTACACCTTC. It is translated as CSVKQGNGYGYTF.

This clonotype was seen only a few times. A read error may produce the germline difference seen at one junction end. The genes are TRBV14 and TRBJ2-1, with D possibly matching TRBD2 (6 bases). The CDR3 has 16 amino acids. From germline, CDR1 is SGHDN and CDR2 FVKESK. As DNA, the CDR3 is TGTGCCTGCAGCCCAGATGGGACTGATCCCTACAATGAGCAGTTCTTC. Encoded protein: CACSPDGTDPYNEQFF.

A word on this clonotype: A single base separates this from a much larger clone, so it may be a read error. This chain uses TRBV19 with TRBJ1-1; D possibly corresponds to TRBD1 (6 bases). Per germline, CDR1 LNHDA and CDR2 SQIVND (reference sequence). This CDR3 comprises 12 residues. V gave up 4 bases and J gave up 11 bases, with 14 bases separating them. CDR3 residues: CASSTRTGSAFF. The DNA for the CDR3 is TGTGCCAGTAGTACCCGAACAGGGAGCGCTTTCTTT.

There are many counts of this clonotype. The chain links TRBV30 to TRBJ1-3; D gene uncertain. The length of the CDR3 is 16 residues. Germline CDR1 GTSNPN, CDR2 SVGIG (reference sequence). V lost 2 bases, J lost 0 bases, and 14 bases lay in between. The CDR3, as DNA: TGTGCCTGGAGTACGGAGGCGCGGAACTCTGGAAACACCATATATTTT. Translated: CAWSTEARNSGNTIYF.

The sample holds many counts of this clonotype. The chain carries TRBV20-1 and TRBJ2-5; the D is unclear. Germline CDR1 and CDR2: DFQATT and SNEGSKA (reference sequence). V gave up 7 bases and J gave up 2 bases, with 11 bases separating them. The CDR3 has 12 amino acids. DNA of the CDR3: TGCAGTGGTGGCAGAGCTCAAGAGACCCAGTACTTC. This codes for CSGGRAQETQYF.

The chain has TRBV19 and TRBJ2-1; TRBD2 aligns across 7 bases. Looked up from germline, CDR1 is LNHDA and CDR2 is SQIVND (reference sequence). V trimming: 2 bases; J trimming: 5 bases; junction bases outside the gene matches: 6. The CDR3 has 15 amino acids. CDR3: CASSITSGKNNEQFF. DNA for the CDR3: TGTGCCAGTAGTATAACAAGCGGGAAAAACAATGAGCAGTTCTTC.

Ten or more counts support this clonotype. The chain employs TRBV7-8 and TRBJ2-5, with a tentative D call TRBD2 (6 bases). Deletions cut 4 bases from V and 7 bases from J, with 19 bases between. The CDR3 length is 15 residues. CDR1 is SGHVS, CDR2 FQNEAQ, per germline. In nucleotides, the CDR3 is TGTGCCAGCAGCTCCACGGGAGCGGAGGGTGGGACCCAGTACTTC. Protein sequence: CASSSTGAEGGTQYF.

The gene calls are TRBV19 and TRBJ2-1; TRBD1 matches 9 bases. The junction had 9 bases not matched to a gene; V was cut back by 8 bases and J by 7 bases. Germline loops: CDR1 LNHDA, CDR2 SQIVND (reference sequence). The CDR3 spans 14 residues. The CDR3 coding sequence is TGTGCCAGTGACGGACAGGGGCTGGTGAATGAGCAGTTCTTC. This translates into CASDGQGLVNEQFF.